Following are 27 T cell receptor beta chains from one sample sequenced in a study of T cells in Graves' hyperthyroidism and ophthalmopathy. It was RNA transcripts that yielded the amplified TCR beta CDR3 regions. In the first-round RT-PCR of the TCR CDR3, the HTBI primer set was used. TCRdb fed the multiplex PCR reads into MiXCR, producing one record per CDR3 protein. This sample yields about 210,000 distinct CDR3 sequences, of which about a sixth are seen a single time; roughly 53% belongs to the top ten. Sequenced sample: blood. These receptors originate from a man in his forties or fifties with Graves' hyperthyroidism.

DNA of the CDR3: TGTGCCAGCGGGGGGACTAGCGGGACTCCAAACCGCCACACCTACGAGCAGTACTTC. Translating gives CASGGTSGTPNRHTYEQYF. The chain has TRBV28 and TRBJ2-7; 13 bases align to TRBD2. V was clipped by 8 bases and J by 2 bases; unmatched bases: 18. Germline-derived CDR1 and CDR2 are MDHEN and SYDVKM. The CDR3 is 19 residues long.

This clonotype was seen repeatedly, ten times or more. The chain employs TRBV12-3 or TRBV12-4 and TRBJ2-5; 11 bases fit TRBD2. The CDR3 is 16 amino acids. V shed 4 bases, J shed 1 base, and the junction held 5 bases outside the gene matches. The DNA of the CDR3 is TGTGCCAGCAGTTCTAGCGGGAGGCCCTCCCAAGAGACCCAGTACTTC. This encodes CASSSSGRPSQETQYF.

On this clonotype: Germline and junction disagree at one end, which may indicate a read error. The J gene is TRBJ1-2, the V gene TRBV5-1; 8 bases are shared with TRBD1. The CDR3 spans 15 residues. Germline CDR1 is SGHRS and CDR2 is YFSETQ. The CDR3 here is CASSPRDRYNYGCTF. The DNA for the CDR3 is TGCGCCAGCAGCCCCCGGGACAGGTATAACTATGGCTGCACCTTC.

Concerning this clonotype: A junction end diverges from the germline sequence, so it may reflect a read error. V is TRBV12-3 or TRBV12-4 and J is TRBJ2-3; D might be TRBD2 (5 bases). CDR3 length: 12 amino acids. The CDR3 loop is CAGSSDSNTQYF. DNA of the CDR3: TGTGCCGGCAGCTCGGACTCGAATACGCAGTATTTT.

In nucleotides, the CDR3 is TGCAGTGGCCTAGCGGGAACCGAGCAGTACTTC. Translating it yields CSGLAGTEQYF. The genes are TRBV20-1 and TRBJ2-7; 9 nucleotides align to TRBD2. This CDR3 has 11 residues. Trimming took 7 bases from V and 6 from J; bases not matched to a gene: 4. The germline gives CDR1 DFQATT, CDR2 SNEGSKA (reference sequence).

In its sample, this clonotype was seen many times. In DNA form, the CDR3 reads TGCAGTGCTAGGGCACCCAGGGGTTTGGTGAAGACCCAGTACTTC. This gives the protein CSARAPRGLVKTQYF. The chain links TRBV20-1 to TRBJ2-5; maybe TRBD1 (6 bases). Trimming removed 3 bases from V and 6 bases from J, with 20 bases in between. The CDR3 length is 15 residues. Germline V gives CDR1 DFQATT, CDR2 SNEGSKA (reference sequence).

This clonotype was picked up a small number of times. The V gene is TRBV9, the J gene TRBJ2-7; D possibly corresponds to TRBD1 (6 bases). V was shortened by 0 bases and J by 0 bases, with 7 bases between the two germline ends. Germline lookup yields CDR1 SGDLS and CDR2 YYNGEE. The CDR3 is 14 residues long. The CDR3 here is CASSVGTVSYEQYF. The CDR3 nucleotides read TGTGCCAGCAGCGTAGGGACAGTCTCCTACGAGCAGTACTTC.

This clonotype was observed many times. The rearrangement uses TRBV2 and TRBJ1-5; TRBD1 is a possible D gene (6 bases). The germline gives CDR1 SNHLY, CDR2 FYNNEI. CDR3 size: 15 residues. The V gene lost 2 bases and the J gene lost 7 bases, with 15 bases spanning the gap. The CDR3 nucleotides read TGTGCCAGCAGTGAATCCGGGGGCTCAGGGCAGCCCCAGCATTTT. Its protein is CASSESGGSGQPQHF.

This chain connects TRBV19 to TRBJ2-4; TRBD1 agrees at 8 bases. The CDR3 contains 16 residues. Looked up from germline, CDR1 is LNHDA and CDR2 is SQIVND (reference sequence). The trim removed 1 base at V and 0 bases at J, leaving 2 bases unmatched. The CDR3 loop is CASSIGDRGAKNIQYF. CDR3 nucleotides: TGTGCCAGTAGTATAGGAGACAGGGGAGCCAAAAACATTCAGTACTTC.

This clonotype was recorded at least ten times. The rearrangement uses TRBV30 and TRBJ2-2, with unresolved D. Germline values: CDR1 GTSNPN, CDR2 SVGIG (reference sequence). The V and J ends lost 2 bases and 4 bases respectively, with 11 bases between them. The CDR3 is made up of 14 amino acids. The DNA for the CDR3 is TGTGCCTGGAGTCCCCACCCCCCCACCGGGGAGCTGTTTTTT. Protein sequence: CAWSPHPPTGELFF.

V usage is TRBV6-2 or TRBV6-3 and J usage is TRBJ1-1, with D unclear. Germline-derived CDR1 and CDR2 are MNHEY and SVGEGT. This CDR3 is 16 amino acids long. The germline V and J ends were trimmed by 6 bases and 0 bases, with 17 bases remaining between them. CDR3 sequence: CASSLTWNTMNTEAFF. CDR3 coding DNA: TGTGCCAGCAGCCTAACTTGGAACACGATGAACACTGAAGCTTTCTTT.

This clonotype showed up many times. The chain has TRBV20-1 and TRBJ2-1; TRBD2 agrees at 7 bases. With V trimmed by 6 bases and J by 5 bases, 10 bases remained unmatched. The CDR3 covers 14 residues. CDR1 is DFQATT and CDR2 is SNEGSKA in the germline V gene (reference sequence). The CDR3, as DNA: TGCAGTGCAACCGGACTAGATCTGGACAATGAGCAGTTCTTC. As protein: CSATGLDLDNEQFF.

This clonotype was seen repeatedly, ten times or more. V is TRBV29-1 and J is TRBJ2-3; 10 nucleotides agree with TRBD2. V gave up 6 bases and J gave up 2 bases; unmatched junction bases: 8. The CDR3 is made up of 15 amino acids. CDR1 is SQVTM, CDR2 ANQGSEA, per germline. The CDR3 is CSVRSTSGPTDTQYF. The CDR3, as DNA: TGCAGCGTGCGGTCGACTAGCGGGCCCACAGATACGCAGTATTTT.

This chain links TRBV9 with TRBJ2-5, with D possibly being TRBD2 (5 bases). The length of the CDR3 is 15 residues. V dropped 3 bases and J dropped 1 base, with 13 bases sitting between them. Germline lookup yields CDR1 SGDLS and CDR2 YYNGEE. The CDR3 region is CASSALTGIQETQYF. CDR3 nucleotides: TGTGCCAGCAGCGCCCTAACCGGGATCCAAGAGACCCAGTACTTC. Variable domain in full (rest from reference TRBV9 and TRBJ2-5): DSGVTQTPKHLITATGQRVTLRCSPRSGDLSVYWYQQSLDQGLQFLIQYYNGEERAKGNILERFSAQQFPDLHSELNLSSLELGDSALYFCASSALTGIQETQYFGPGTRLLVL.

The chain joins TRBV5-8 to TRBJ1-6; 7 nucleotides agree with TRBD1. Per the germline V gene, CDR1 is SGHTS and CDR2 is YDEGEE. The CDR3 consists of 16 residues. With 4 bases clipped from V and 7 bases from J, the junction kept 11 bases outside the gene matches. CDR3 in amino acids: CASSPPGQISNSPLHF. The CDR3 DNA sequence: TGTGCCAGCAGCCCCCCGGGACAGATCTCCAATTCACCCCTCCACTTT.

V and J are TRBV4-3 and TRBJ2-7; tentatively, D is TRBD1 (6 bases). Trimming shortened V by 0 bases and J by 3 bases, and 9 bases separated the two germline ends. The V gene's germline CDR1 is LGHNA and CDR2 YSLEER. This CDR3 has 14 amino acids. DNA of the CDR3: TGCGCCAGCAGCCAAGAACACAGGGACTACGAGCAGTACTTC. Translation gives CASSQEHRDYEQYF.

The gene calls are TRBV6-2 or TRBV6-3 and TRBJ1-5, with D tentatively TRBD1 (6 bases). Trimming stripped 4 bases from V and 7 bases from J, with 11 bases between. The germline V gene has CDR1 MNHEY and CDR2 SVGEGT. The CDR3 is made up of 13 amino acids. This CDR3 reads CASSFGGRQPQHF. Here the CDR3 DNA reads TGTGCCAGCAGTTTCGGGGGCAGGCAGCCCCAGCATTTT.

This clonotype was seen at least ten times. The chain's CDR3 is CASSPFEVREGNEKLFF. CDR3 coding DNA: TGTGCCAGCTCACCATTCGAGGTTCGGGAAGGGAATGAAAAACTGTTTTTT. The chain carries TRBV18 and TRBJ1-4; no definite D call. Trimming pared 2 bases from V and 5 bases from J, leaving 18 bases between. CDR1 and CDR2 (germline): KGHSH, LQKENI. This CDR3 has 17 residues.

The rearrangement links TRBV6-2 or TRBV6-3 to TRBJ2-5; the match to TRBD2 covers 14 bases. The CDR3 is 15 amino acids. The junction had 4 bases not matched to a gene; V was cut back by 6 bases and J by 4 bases. Germline V gene lookup returns CDR1 MNHEY and CDR2 SVGEGT. CDR3 nucleotides: TGTGCCAGCAGGACTAGCGGGAGGGTGGCAGAGACCCAGTACTTC. Amino acids: CASRTSGRVAETQYF.

This clonotype was observed many times. This chain's CDR3 is CASSQGVTDTQYF. CDR3 coding DNA: TGTGCCAGCAGCCAGGGGGTCACAGATACGCAGTATTTT. The gene calls are TRBV7-3 and TRBJ2-3; TRBD1 aligns across 7 bases. This CDR3 comprises 13 residues. Unmatched junction bases numbered 1, after V lost 5 bases and J lost 2 bases. Per germline, CDR1 SGHTA and CDR2 FQGTGA.

This clonotype was picked up a small number of times. This rearrangement joins TRBV7-9 to TRBJ2-7; TRBD1 agrees at 9 bases. The germline CDR1 and CDR2 sequences are SEHNR and FQNEAQ (reference sequence). This CDR3 comprises 16 residues. V dropped 5 bases and J dropped 3; count of bases not matched to a gene: 11. The CDR3: CASSPRGTGSHYEQYF. The CDR3 nucleotides are TGTGCCAGCAGCCCCCGCGGGACAGGGAGCCACTACGAGCAGTACTTC.

This clonotype was counted at least ten times. The rearrangement links TRBV28 to TRBJ2-1, with 12 bases identical to TRBD2. The CDR3 contains 21 residues. Per the germline V gene, CDR1 is MDHEN and CDR2 is SYDVKM. The trim removed 4 bases at V and 6 bases at J, leaving 22 bases unmatched. CDR3 nucleotide sequence: TGTGCCAGCAGTTCCTACGTCTCCCCTAGCGGGAGGGCCTCACCCCGCAATGAGCAGTTCTTC. Translating gives CASSSYVSPSGRASPRNEQFF.

This sequence joins TRBV11-3 and TRBJ1-2; a possible D gene is TRBD1 (6 bases). The CDR3 has 16 residues. V lost 7 bases to trimming and J lost 4 bases, with 22 bases between them. CDR1 and CDR2 (germline): SGHNT, YENEEA. In DNA form, the CDR3 reads TGTGCCAGCACCAGAACGGCAGGGGCCGGGTTCTATGGCTACACCTTC. It translates to CASTRTAGAGFYGYTF.

This clonotype appeared a single time. An end of the junction differs from the germline gene, which may be a read error. The genes are TRBV11-2 and TRBJ2-1; possibly TRBD1 or TRBD2 for D (5 bases each). Germline CDR1 SGHAT, CDR2 FQNNGV. The CDR3 is 15 residues long. CDR3 loop: CASSLRVGTENEQFF. DNA for the CDR3: TGCGCCAGCAGCCTACGAGTAGGGACCGAGAATGAGCAGTTCTTC.

With regard to this clonotype: A read error may produce the germline difference seen at one junction end. The chain is built from TRBV7-9 and TRBJ2-4; maybe TRBD2 (6 bases). This CDR3 has 15 residues. Germline V gene lookup returns CDR1 SEHNR and CDR2 FQNEAQ (reference sequence). The CDR3 nucleotides are TGCGCCAGCAGCCAACTCCGGGAGCCTTCAAACATTCAGTACTTC. Translating it yields CASSQLREPSNIQYF.

This clonotype was recorded many times. The chain links TRBV6-2 or TRBV6-3 to TRBJ2-7, with D perhaps TRBD2 (5 bases). V gave up 0 bases and J gave up 5 bases, with 14 bases separating them. Germline V gene sequence: CDR1 MNHEY, CDR2 SVGEGT. This CDR3 region has 15 residues. The CDR3 DNA is TGTGCCAGCAGTTACTCGGACTCCCCAGCCCACGAGCAGTACTTC. Its protein product is CASSYSDSPAHEQYF.

This clonotype was recorded many times. J is TRBJ2-2 and V is TRBV7-2; 14 bases fit TRBD2. The CDR3 totals 18 residues. After removal of 5 bases from V and 6 bases from J, the junction contained 11 bases not matched to a gene. The germline V gene has CDR1 SGHTA and CDR2 FQGNSA. This chain's CDR3 is CASSPAVGLAGGPGELFF. The CDR3 DNA reads TGTGCCAGCAGCCCAGCCGTAGGACTAGCGGGAGGTCCCGGGGAGCTGTTTTTT.